In its sample, the clone carrying this T cell receptor beta chain was seen a few times. What it recognizes is unknown. The CDR3 contains 13 residues. The germline V gene encodes CDR1 KGHSH and CDR2 LQKENI. The V gene lost 4 bases and the J gene lost 5 bases, with 9 bases spanning the gap. The data stem from a study of T-cell memory formation after mild COVID-19. TCR alpha and TCR beta cDNA libraries carrying sample barcodes and UMIs were produced by 5'RACE using constant-segment primers. TCRdb re-analysed the 5' RACE reads in MiXCR, keeping a single row per CDR3 protein. The sample shows roughly 600,000 distinct CDR3 sequences, about a sixth of them seen only once. Study outcomes and limitations: Confirmation was lacking for SARS-CoV-2 specificity of second-wave clones that peaked on day 37.

This TCR derives from an adult woman who had mild COVID-19 (a few samples of this study predate the infection). Cell type and time point are not known. Sequenced material: PBMCs or a T cell subset sorted from them (not recorded which). The chain recombines TRBV18 with TRBJ1-5, with a possible D match to TRBD1 (5 bases). The CDR3 sequence is CASSLDIYQPQHF. The CDR3 nucleotides are TGTGCCAGCTCACTGGACATTTATCAGCCCCAGCATTTT.